The 10 T cell receptor beta chains presented below share a single source sample, sequenced in a study of control samples from healthy donors and cancer patients. Sequencing was performed with immunoSEQ multiplex PCR; in TCRdb, only in-frame clones are kept and a portion is missing. The data show 130,000 to 150,000 clones, about 91% seen once. The sample taken for sequencing was blood. These receptors originate from a man between 25 and 39 years old in good health.

The chain combines TRBV4-2 with TRBJ1-2; perhaps TRBD1 as D (6 bases). Germline V lookup: CDR1 LGHNA, CDR2 YNFKEQ. V dropped 0 bases and J dropped 3 bases, with 11 bases sitting between them. This CDR3 has 15 amino acids. Here the CDR3 reads CASSQDYREDYGYTF. For the CDR3, the DNA is TGTGCCAGCAGCCAAGATTACAGGGAGGACTATGGCTACACCTTC.

V and J are TRBV24-1 and TRBJ2-7; 10 positions match TRBD2. Germline-derived CDR1 and CDR2 are KGHDR and SFDVKD. The CDR3 totals 14 residues. The J segment lost 4 bases and the V segment lost 6 bases, leaving 5 bases of the junction unmatched. The CDR3 region has the DNA TGTGCCACCAGTCAAGCGGGGGGGCATTACGAGCAGTACTTC. It codes for CATSQAGGHYEQYF.

V is TRBV30 and J is TRBJ2-1, with TRBD2 as a possible D gene (5 bases). Germline CDR1 reads GTSNPN; CDR2 reads SVGIG (reference sequence). The V end lost 0 bases, the J end lost 7 bases, and 7 bases lay between the germline ends. The CDR3 contains 12 residues. The CDR3 coding sequence is TGTGCCTGGAGTGTTCGAGGGAATGAGCAGTTCTTC. This translates into CAWSVRGNEQFF.

The rearrangement uses TRBV11-3 and TRBJ2-3, with TRBD2 matching 8 bases. Germline V gene data show CDR1 as SGHNT and CDR2 as YENEEA. Losses at the gene ends were 5 bases for V and 2 bases for J; bases not matched to a gene: 9. This CDR3 is 16 amino acids long. CDR3 sequence: CASSPGVAGLTDTQYF. The CDR3 coding sequence is TGTGCCAGCAGCCCCGGGGTAGCGGGGCTCACAGATACGCAGTATTTT.

The chain joins TRBV11-2 to TRBJ1-2, with a tentative D call TRBD1 (6 bases). Germline CDR1 is SGHAT and CDR2 is FQNNGV. V dropped 5 bases and J dropped 7 bases, with 26 bases sitting between them. The CDR3 consists of 17 residues. In DNA, the CDR3 is TGTGCCAGCAGCCTCAACAGGGCTCTACCGACCTTACGTGGCTACACCTTC. This gives the protein CASSLNRALPTLRGYTF.

This chain joins TRBV7-3 and TRBJ2-6; D gene unclear. V dropped 2 bases and J dropped 2 bases, with 13 bases sitting between them. CDR1 is SGHTA, CDR2 FQGTGA, per germline. The CDR3 covers 17 residues. The CDR3 coding sequence is TGTGCCAGCAGCTTAGTCCCAGGCATTCCTGGGGCCAACGTCCTGACTTTC. It is translated as CASSLVPGIPGANVLTF.

The chain is built from TRBV6-5 and TRBJ1-2; 9 bases match TRBD1. The CDR3 loop spans 14 amino acids. Per the germline V gene, CDR1 is MNHEY and CDR2 is SVGAGI. V shed 4 bases, J shed 5 bases, and the junction held 5 bases outside the gene matches. The DNA for the CDR3 is TGTGCCAGCAGTTGGACAGGGGTAGGGTATGGCTACACCTTC. Translated, it gives CASSWTGVGYGYTF.

The rearrangement links TRBV7-9 to TRBJ1-3; D is unclear. CDR3 size: 13 residues. The germline V gene encodes CDR1 SEHNR and CDR2 FQNEAQ (reference sequence). Between the trimmed V and J ends, which lost 4 bases and 0 bases, there was a span of 4 bases. The CDR3 sequence: CASSYYSGNTIYF. The CDR3, as DNA: TGTGCCAGCAGCTACTACTCTGGAAACACCATATATTTT. The full variable domain, in which reference TRBV7-9 and TRBJ1-3 provide the parts outside the CDR3, is DTGVSQNPRHKITKRGQNVTFRCDPISEHNRLYWYRQTLGQGPEFLTYFQNEAQLEKSRLLSDRFSAERPKGSFSTLEIQRTEQGDSAMYLCASSYYSGNTIYFGEGSWLTVV.

The V call is TRBV7-6, the J call TRBJ2-5; D is unresolved. The ends were cut back, 1 base at V and 1 base at J, with 10 bases in the middle. Germline V gives CDR1 SGHVS, CDR2 FNYEAQ. The CDR3 sequence is 15 residues long. In DNA, the CDR3 is TGTGCCAGCAGCTTAGTCACCGCTCCCCAAGAGACCCAGTACTTC. Translated: CASSLVTAPQETQYF.

This chain links TRBV11-2 with TRBJ2-7; D may be TRBD1 or TRBD2 (5 bases each). Germline V CDR1 and CDR2: SGHAT, FQNNGV. This CDR3 region has 15 residues. Trimming took 6 bases from V and 2 from J, leaving 17 bases between them. CDR3 loop: CASRGTGQSTYEQYF. The DNA for the CDR3 is TGTGCCAGCAGGGGAACGGGGCAGTCAACCTACGAGCAGTACTTC.